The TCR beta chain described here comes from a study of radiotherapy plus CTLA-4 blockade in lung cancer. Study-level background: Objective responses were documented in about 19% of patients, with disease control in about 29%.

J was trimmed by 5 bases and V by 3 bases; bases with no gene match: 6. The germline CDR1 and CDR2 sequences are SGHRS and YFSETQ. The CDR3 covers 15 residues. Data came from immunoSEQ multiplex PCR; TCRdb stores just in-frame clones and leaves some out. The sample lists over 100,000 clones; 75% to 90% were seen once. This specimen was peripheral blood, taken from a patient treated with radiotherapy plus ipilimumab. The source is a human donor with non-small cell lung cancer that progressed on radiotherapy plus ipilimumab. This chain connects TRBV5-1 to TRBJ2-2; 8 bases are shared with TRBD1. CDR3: CASSSRTGRTGELFF. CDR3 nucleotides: TGCGCCAGCAGCTCCCGGACAGGGCGGACCGGGGAGCTGTTTTTT.